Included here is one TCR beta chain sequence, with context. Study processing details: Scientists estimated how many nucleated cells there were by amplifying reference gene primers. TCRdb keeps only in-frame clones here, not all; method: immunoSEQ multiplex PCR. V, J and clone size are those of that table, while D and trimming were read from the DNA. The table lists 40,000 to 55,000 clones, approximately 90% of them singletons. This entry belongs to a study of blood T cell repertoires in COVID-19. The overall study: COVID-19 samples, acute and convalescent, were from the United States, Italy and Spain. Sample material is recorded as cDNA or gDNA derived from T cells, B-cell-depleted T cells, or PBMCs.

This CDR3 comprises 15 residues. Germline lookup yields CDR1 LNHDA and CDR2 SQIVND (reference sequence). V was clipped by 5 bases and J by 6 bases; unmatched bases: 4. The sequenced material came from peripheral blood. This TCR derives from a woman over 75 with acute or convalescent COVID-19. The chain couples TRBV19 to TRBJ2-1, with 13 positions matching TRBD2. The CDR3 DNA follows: TGTGCCAGTAGTGCCTGGACTAGCGGGAGCAATGAGCAGTTCTTC. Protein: CASSAWTSGSNEQFF.